What follows are 11 T cell receptor beta chains derived from one specimen sequenced in a study of T cells expressing NK-cell markers. TCRdb processed the 5' RACE reads again and assigns one entry to each CDR3 protein, with no DNA. The data show some 600,000 distinct CDR3 sequences, and the top ten clones hold around 4%. Sequenced input: blood T cells: a sorted CD56 or NKG2C T cell subset, CD4+ or CD8+ T cells, or bulk PBMC T cells (not recorded which). Receptors were obtained from a man between 18 and 35 years old in good health.

V is TRBV12-3 or TRBV12-4 and J is TRBJ1-5; TCRdb's D call, TRBD1, is unchecked because there is no DNA. The CDR3 consists of 14 residues. The CDR3 protein is CAMYQGGDNQPQHF.

V is TRBV7-9 and J is TRBJ2-2; TCRdb indicates TRBD1, and absent DNA this call remains unverified. This CDR3 contains 16 residues. CDR1 and CDR2 (germline): SEHNR, FQNEAQ (reference sequence). The CDR3 loop reads CASSLAGWGRTGELFF.

V usage is TRBV5-1 and J usage is TRBJ2-2; TCRdb gives TRBD2 as the D gene, but with no DNA this cannot be confirmed. Germline loops: CDR1 SGHRS, CDR2 YFSETQ. CDR3 length: 18 amino acids. CDR3 protein: CASSPGGTSGSNTGELFF.

The V call is TRBV6-5, the J call TRBJ2-2; without DNA, the TCRdb call of TRBD1 cannot be checked. Germline loops: CDR1 MNHEY, CDR2 SVGAGI. The CDR3 has 12 amino acids. The CDR3: CAVTLGTGELFF.

This sequence joins TRBV7-9 and TRBJ2-7; the TRBD1 assignment by TCRdb is unverifiable without DNA. CDR3 size: 15 residues. The V gene's germline CDR1 is SEHNR and CDR2 FQNEAQ (reference sequence). CDR3 region: CASTPSGSRLGEQYF.

The CDR3 region is CASRGRLAGGPGQETQYF. The V and J genes are TRBV12-3 or TRBV12-4 and TRBJ2-5; TCRdb's D call of TRBD2 is untestable without DNA. The CDR3 runs 18 residues.

This rearrangement joins TRBV14 to TRBJ1-1. CDR1 is SGHDN, CDR2 FVKESK, per germline. CDR3 length equals 12 residues. CDR3 loop: CASSFGPSEAFF.

V gene TRBV6-5 combines with J gene TRBJ2-7; TCRdb's D call, TRBD1, is unchecked because there is no DNA. CDR3 length: 14 residues. Germline CDR1 and CDR2: MNHEY and SVGAGI. The CDR3 reads CASSPGQHSYEQYF.

The chain couples TRBV7-9 to TRBJ1-3; TCRdb's D gene call, TRBD1, goes unchecked for lack of DNA. The CDR3 extends over 13 amino acids. CDR1 SEHNR and CDR2 FQNEAQ come from the germline V gene (reference sequence). The CDR3 is CASSLRGSDTIYF.

The J gene is TRBJ1-5, the V gene TRBV6-2 or TRBV6-3; the D gene TCRdb calls, TRBD1, cannot be checked with no DNA. Germline CDR1 and CDR2: MNHEY and SVGEGT. The CDR3 is made up of 14 amino acids. CDR3: CASSSGETNQPQHF.

The chain is built from TRBV5-1 and TRBJ2-1. This CDR3 is built from 15 residues. Germline V CDR1 and CDR2: SGHRS, YFSETQ. This CDR3 reads CASSLDFSERNEQFF.